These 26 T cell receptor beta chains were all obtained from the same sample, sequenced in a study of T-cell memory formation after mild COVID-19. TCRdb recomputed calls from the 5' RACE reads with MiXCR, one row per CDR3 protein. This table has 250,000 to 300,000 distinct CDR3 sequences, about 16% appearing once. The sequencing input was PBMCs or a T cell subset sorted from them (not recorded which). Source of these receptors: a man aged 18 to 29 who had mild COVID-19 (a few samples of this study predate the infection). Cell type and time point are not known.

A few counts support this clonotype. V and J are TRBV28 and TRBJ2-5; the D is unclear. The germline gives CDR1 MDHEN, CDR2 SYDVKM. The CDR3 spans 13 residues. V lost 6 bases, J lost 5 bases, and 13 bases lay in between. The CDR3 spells CASRIGRLETQYF. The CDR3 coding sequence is TGTGCCAGCAGGATTGGTCGGCTGGAGACCCAGTACTTC.

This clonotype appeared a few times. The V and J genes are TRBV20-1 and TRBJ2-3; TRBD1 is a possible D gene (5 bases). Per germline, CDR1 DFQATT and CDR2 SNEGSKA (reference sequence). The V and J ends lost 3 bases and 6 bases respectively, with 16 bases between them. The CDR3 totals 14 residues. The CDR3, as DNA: TGCAGTGCTAGCCGAGGCTGGGGCGTGGATACGCAGTATTTT. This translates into CSASRGWGVDTQYF.

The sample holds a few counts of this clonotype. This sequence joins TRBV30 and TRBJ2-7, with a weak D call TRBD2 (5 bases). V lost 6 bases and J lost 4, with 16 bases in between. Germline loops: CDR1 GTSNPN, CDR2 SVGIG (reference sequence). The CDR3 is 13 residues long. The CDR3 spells CACHGENLYEQYF. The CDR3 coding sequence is TGTGCCTGTCACGGGGAAAACTTATACGAGCAGTACTTC.

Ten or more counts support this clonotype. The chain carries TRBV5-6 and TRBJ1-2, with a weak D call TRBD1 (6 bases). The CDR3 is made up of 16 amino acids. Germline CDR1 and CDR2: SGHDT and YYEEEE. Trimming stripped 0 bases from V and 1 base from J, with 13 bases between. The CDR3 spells CASSLGGQTFNYGYTF. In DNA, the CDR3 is TGTGCCAGCAGCTTGGGCGGACAGACATTTAACTATGGCTACACCTTC.

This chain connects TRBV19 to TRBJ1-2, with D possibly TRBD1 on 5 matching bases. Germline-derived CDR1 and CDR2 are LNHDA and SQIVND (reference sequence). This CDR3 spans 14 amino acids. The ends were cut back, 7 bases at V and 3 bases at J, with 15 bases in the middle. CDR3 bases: TGTGCCAGTAATCCCGACAGTTACTACTATGGCTACACCTTC. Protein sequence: CASNPDSYYYGYTF.

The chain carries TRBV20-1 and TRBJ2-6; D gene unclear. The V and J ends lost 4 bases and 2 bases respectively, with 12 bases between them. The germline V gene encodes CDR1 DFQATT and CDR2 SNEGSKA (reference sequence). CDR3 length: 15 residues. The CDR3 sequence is CSAINIGPGANVLTF. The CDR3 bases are TGCAGTGCTATCAACATCGGACCTGGGGCCAACGTCCTGACTTTC.

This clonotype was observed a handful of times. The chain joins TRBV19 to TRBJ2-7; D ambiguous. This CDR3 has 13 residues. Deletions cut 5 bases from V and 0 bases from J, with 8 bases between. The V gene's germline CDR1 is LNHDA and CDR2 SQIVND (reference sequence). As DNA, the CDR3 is TGTGCCAGTAGTGAGGCCACCTCCTACGAGCAGTACTTC. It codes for CASSEATSYEQYF.

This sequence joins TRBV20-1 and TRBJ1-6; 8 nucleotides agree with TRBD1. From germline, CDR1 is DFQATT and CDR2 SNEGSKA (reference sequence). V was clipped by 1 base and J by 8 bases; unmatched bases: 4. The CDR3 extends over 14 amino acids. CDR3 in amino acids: CSARVWDRYSPLHF. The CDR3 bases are TGCAGTGCTAGAGTCTGGGACAGGTATTCACCCCTCCACTTT.

CDR3 DNA sequence: TGCAGTGCTGAAAGGACACGCCACCCTGATTCACCCCTCCACTTT. Amino acid sequence: CSAERTRHPDSPLHF. The V and J genes are TRBV20-1 and TRBJ1-6; TRBD1 might be the D (5 bases). Germline V gives CDR1 DFQATT, CDR2 SNEGSKA (reference sequence). The CDR3 runs 15 residues. The ends were cut back, 5 bases at V and 8 bases at J, with 19 bases in the middle.

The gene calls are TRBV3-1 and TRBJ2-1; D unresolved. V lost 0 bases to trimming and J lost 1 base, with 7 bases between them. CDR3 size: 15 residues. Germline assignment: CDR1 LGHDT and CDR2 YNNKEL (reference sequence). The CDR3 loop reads CASSQEVGSYNEQFF. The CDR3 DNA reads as TGTGCCAGCAGCCAAGAGGTAGGTTCCTACAATGAGCAGTTCTTC.

CDR3 nucleotide sequence: TGTGCCAGCAGTTACTCAGCCGGACCGTATCGGGGGGACGAGCAGTACTTC. This encodes CASSYSAGPYRGDEQYF. The chain recombines TRBV6-6 with TRBJ2-7; TRBD2 matches 7 bases. Germline V gene lookup returns CDR1 MNHNY and CDR2 SVGAGI (reference sequence). The V segment lost 0 bases and the J segment 5 bases; nucleotides outside the gene matches: 13. This CDR3 region has 17 residues.

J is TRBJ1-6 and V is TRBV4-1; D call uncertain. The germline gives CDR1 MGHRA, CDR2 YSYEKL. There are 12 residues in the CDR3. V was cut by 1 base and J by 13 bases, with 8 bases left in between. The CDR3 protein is CASSQAGNPLHF. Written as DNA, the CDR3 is TGCGCCAGCAGCCAAGCGGGGAACCCCCTCCACTTT.

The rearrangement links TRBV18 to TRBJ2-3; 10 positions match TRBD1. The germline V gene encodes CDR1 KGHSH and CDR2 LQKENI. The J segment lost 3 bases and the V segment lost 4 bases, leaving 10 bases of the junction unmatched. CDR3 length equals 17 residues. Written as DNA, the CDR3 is TGTGCCAGCTCACAAGGACAGGGGGAAAGTCATACAGATACGCAGTATTTT. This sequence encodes CASSQGQGESHTDTQYF. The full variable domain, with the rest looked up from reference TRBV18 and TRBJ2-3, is NAGVMQNPRHLVRRRGQEARLRCSPMKGHSHVYWYRQLPEEGLKFMVYLQKENIIDESGMPKERFSAEFPKEGPSILRIQQVVRGDSAAYFCASSQGQGESHTDTQYFGPGTRLTVL.

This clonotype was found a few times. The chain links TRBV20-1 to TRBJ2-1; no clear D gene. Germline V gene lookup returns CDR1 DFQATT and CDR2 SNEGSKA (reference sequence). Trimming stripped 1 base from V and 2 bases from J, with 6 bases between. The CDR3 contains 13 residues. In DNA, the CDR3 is TGCAGTGCTAGAGGACCAACCTACAATGAGCAGTTCTTC. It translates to CSARGPTYNEQFF.

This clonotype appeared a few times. CDR3 coding DNA: TGTGCCAGCTCACCCCGGGCAGAAGAGACCCAGTACTTC. Amino acid sequence: CASSPRAEETQYF. The chain couples TRBV18 to TRBJ2-5; D call uncertain. This CDR3 is built from 13 residues. The V gene lost 3 bases and the J gene lost 3 bases, with 8 bases spanning the gap. Germline V lookup: CDR1 KGHSH, CDR2 LQKENI.

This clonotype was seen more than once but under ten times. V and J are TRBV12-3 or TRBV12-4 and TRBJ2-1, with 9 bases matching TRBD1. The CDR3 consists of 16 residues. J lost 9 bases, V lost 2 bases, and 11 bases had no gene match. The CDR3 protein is CASSLNRDRVRREQFF. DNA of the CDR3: TGTGCCAGCAGTTTAAACCGGGACAGGGTGCGTCGTGAGCAGTTCTTC.

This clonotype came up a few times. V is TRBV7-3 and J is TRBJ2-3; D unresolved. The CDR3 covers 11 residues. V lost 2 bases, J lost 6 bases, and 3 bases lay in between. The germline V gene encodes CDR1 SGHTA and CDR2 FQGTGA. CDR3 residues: CASSLDDTQYF. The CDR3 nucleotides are TGTGCCAGCAGCTTAGACGATACGCAGTATTTT.

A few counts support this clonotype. The CDR3: CASSWKTSPGELFF. The CDR3 coding sequence is TGTGCCAGCAGCTGGAAAACTAGCCCCGGGGAGCTGTTTTTT. This chain connects TRBV7-2 to TRBJ2-2; D is perhaps TRBD2 (6 bases). Germline assignment: CDR1 SGHTA and CDR2 FQGNSA. The length of the CDR3 is 14 residues. The ends were cut back, 4 bases at V and 6 bases at J, with 12 bases in the middle.

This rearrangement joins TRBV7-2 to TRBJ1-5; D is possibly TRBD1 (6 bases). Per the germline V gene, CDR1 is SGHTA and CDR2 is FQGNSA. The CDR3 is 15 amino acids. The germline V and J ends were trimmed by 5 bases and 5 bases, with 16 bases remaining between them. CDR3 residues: CASSPTGSGDQPQHF. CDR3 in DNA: TGTGCCAGCAGCCCTACAGGGTCAGGGGATCAGCCCCAGCATTTT. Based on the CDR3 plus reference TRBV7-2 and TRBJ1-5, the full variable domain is GAGVSQSPSNKVTEKGKDVELRCDPISGHTALYWYRQSLGQGLEFLIYFQGNSAPDKSGLPSDRFSAERTGGSVSTLTIQRTQQEDSAVYLCASSPTGSGDQPQHFGDGTRLSIL.

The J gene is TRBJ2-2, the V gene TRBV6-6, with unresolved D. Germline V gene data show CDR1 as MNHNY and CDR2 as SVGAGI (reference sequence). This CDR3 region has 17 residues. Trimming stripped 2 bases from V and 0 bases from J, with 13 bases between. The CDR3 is CASSYGRSTSNTGELFF. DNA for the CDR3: TGTGCCAGCAGTTACGGCCGGAGTACTTCGAACACCGGGGAGCTGTTTTTT.

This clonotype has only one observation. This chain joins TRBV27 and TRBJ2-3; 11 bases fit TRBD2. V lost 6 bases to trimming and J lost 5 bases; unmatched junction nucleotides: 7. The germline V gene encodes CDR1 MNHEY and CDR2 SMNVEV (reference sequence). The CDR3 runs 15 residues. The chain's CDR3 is CASSSRLAGLDTQYF. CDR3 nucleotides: TGTGCCAGCAGCTCTCGACTAGCGGGGTTAGATACGCAGTATTTT.

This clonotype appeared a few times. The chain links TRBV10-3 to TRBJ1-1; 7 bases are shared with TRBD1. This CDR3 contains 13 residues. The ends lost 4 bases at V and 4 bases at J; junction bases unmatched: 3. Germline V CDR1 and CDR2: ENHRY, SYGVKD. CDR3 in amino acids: CAISGQGSTEAFF. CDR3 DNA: TGTGCCATCAGTGGACAGGGAAGCACTGAAGCTTTCTTT.

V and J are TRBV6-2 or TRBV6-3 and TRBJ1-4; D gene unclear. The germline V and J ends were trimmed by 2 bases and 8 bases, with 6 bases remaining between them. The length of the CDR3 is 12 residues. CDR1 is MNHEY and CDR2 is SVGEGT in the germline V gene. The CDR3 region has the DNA TGTGCCAGCAGTTACCAGAAGGAAAAACTGTTTTTT. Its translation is CASSYQKEKLFF.

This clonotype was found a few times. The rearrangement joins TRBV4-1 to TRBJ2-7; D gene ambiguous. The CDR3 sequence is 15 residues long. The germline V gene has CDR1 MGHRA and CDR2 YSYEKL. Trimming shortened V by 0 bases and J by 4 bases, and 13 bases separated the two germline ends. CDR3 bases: TGCGCCAGCAGCCAAGATTTTCCCTCGCCTTACGAGCAGTACTTC. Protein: CASSQDFPSPYEQYF.

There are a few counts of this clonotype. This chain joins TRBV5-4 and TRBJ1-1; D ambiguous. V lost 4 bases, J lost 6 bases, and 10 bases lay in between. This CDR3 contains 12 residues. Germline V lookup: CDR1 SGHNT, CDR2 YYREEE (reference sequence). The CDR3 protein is CASSLPRAEAFF. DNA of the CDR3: TGTGCCAGCAGCCTACCCCGGGCTGAAGCTTTCTTT.

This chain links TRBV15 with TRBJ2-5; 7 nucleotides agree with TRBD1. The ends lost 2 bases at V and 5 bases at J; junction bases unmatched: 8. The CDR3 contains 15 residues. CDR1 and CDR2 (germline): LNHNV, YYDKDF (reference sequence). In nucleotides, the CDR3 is TGTGCCACCAGCAGACCGGACAGGATGGAGGAGACCCAGTACTTC. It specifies CATSRPDRMEETQYF.